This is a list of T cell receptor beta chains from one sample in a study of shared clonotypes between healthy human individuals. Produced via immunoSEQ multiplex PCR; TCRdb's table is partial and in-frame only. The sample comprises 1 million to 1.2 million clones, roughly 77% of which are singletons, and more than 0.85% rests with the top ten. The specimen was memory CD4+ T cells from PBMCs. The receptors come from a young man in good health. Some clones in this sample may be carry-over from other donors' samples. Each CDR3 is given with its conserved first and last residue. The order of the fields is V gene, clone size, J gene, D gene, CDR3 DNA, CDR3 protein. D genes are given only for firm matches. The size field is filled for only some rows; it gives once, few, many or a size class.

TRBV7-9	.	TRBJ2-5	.	TGTGCCAGCAGCCAGAACAGGGCCACCCAGTACTTC	CASSQNRATQYF
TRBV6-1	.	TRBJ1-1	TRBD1	TGTGCCAGCGTACAGGGGGGTCGGTTCGGTGAAGCTTTCTTT	CASVQGGRFGEAFF
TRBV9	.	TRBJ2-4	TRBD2	TGTGCCAGCAGCGTAGGTCGGGCGGGAGAGGGCATTCAGTACTTC	CASSVGRAGEGIQYF
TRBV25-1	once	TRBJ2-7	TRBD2	TGTGCCAGCAGTGCCCACCGGACTAGCGGGGCCTACGAGCAGTACTTC	CASSAHRTSGAYEQYF
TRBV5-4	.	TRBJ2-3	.	TGTGCCAGCAGCCGAACTAGCACAGATACGCAGTATTTT	CASSRTSTDTQYF
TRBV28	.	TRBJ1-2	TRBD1	TGTGCCAGCAGTTTAGGACAGGGAGCCTATGGCTACACCTTC	CASSLGQGAYGYTF
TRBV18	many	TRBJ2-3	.	TGTGCCAGCTCACCGGCCCTAACAGATACGCAGTATTTT	CASSPALTDTQYF
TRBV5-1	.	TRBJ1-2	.	TGCGCCAGCAGCTTGGTTGCCACAGGAAAAAACTACACCTTC	CASSLVATGKNYTF
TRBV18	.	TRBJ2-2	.	TGTGCCAGCTCACCAGGATCCAGTTCGAACACCGGGGAGCTGTTTTTT	CASSPGSSSNTGELFF
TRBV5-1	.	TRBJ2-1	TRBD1	TGCGCCAGCAGCACCGGGACAGATCTCTACAATGAGCAGTTCTTC	CASSTGTDLYNEQFF
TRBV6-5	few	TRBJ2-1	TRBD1	TGTGCCAGCAGCCTGCAGGGGGACTCCTACAATGAGCAGTTCTTC	CASSLQGDSYNEQFF
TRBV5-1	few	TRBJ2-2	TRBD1	TGCGCCAGCAGCTTGGGGAGAGGACAGGGGCCCACCGGGGAGCTGTTTTTT	CASSLGRGQGPTGELFF
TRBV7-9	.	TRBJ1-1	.	TGTGCCAGCAGCTTATGGCTGCAAATGAACACTGAAGCTTTCTTT	CASSLWLQMNTEAFF
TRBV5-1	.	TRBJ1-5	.	TGCGCCAGCAGCTCGGACGGAATCAATCAGCCCCAGCATTTT	CASSSDGINQPQHF
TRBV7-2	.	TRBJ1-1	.	TGTGCCAGCAGCTTAAGGGTTCTGGGGACGGGGACTGAAGCTTTCTTT	CASSLRVLGTGTEAFF
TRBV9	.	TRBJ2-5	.	TGTGCCAGCAGCGAACACAGGAACCAAGAGACCCAGTACTTC	CASSEHRNQETQYF
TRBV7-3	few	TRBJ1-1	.	TGTGCCAGCAGCTTATTAACTGGTGCCGGGAAAGTTGAAGCTTTCTTT	CASSLLTGAGKVEAFF
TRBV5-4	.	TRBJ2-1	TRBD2	TGTGCCAGCAGCCCCGGACTAGCGGGGTCCTACAATGAGCAGTTCTTC	CASSPGLAGSYNEQFF
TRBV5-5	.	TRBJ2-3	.	TGTGCCAGCAGCTTTAGTCAGGGAGATACGCAGTATTTT	CASSFSQGDTQYF
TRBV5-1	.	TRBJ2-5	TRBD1	TGCGCCAGCAGCCTCTCACCTGGACAGGGAGAGACCCAGTACTTC	CASSLSPGQGETQYF
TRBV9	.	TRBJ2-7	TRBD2	TGTGCCAGCAGCCTCCGACTAGCGGGAGACGAGCAGTACTTC	CASSLRLAGDEQYF
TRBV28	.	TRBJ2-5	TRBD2	TGTGCCAGCAGTTTAGCAGGGAGGGAAGAGACCCAGTACTTC	CASSLAGREETQYF
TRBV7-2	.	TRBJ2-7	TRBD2	TGTGCCAGCAGCTTCCCTTCTAGCGGGGCCTCCTACGAGCAGTACTTC	CASSFPSSGASYEQYF
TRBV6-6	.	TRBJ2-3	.	TGTGCCAGCAGACTAACCTTAGGACAGAATACGCAGTATTTT	CASRLTLGQNTQYF
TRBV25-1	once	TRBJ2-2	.	TGTGCCAGCAGTGAACCCGGGTCAAACACCGGGGAGCTGTTTTTT	CASSEPGSNTGELFF
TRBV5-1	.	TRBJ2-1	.	TGCGCCAGCACCCTCGTAGGCGGCTACAATGAGCAGTTCTTC	CASTLVGGYNEQFF
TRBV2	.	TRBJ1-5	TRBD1	TGTGCCAGCAGAGGGACAGGTGATAGCAATCAGCCCCAGCATTTT	CASRGTGDSNQPQHF
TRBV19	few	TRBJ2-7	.	TGTGCCAGTAGTATCAGGGGAATTTACTCCTACGAGCAGTACTTC	CASSIRGIYSYEQYF
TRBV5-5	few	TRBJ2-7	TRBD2	TGTGCCAGCAGCCTCCGACTAGCGTACTACGAGCAGTACTTC	CASSLRLAYYEQYF
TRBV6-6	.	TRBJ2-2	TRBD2	TGTGCCAGCAGTTACATGGCTAGCGGGACCGGGGAGCTGTTTTTT	CASSYMASGTGELFF
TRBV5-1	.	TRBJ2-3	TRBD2	TGCGCCAGCAGCCCGTCTAGCGGGGCGGGCACAGATACGCAGTATTTT	CASSPSSGAGTDTQYF
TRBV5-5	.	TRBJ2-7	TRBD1	TGTGCCAGCAGCCCCCCAGGGGGCTTCTACGAGCAGTACTTC	CASSPPGGFYEQYF
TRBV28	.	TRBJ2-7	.	TGTGCCAGCGAGACAGTCCACGTGGGCGAGCAGTACTTC	CASETVHVGEQYF
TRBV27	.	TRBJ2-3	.	TGTGCCAGCAGTCTGGCCAGGGACCGAGATACGCAGTATTTT	CASSLARDRDTQYF
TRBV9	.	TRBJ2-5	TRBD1	TGTGCCAGCAGCGTTATGCAGGGGGCTCAAGAGACCCAGTACTTC	CASSVMQGAQETQYF
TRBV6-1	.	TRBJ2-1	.	TGTGCCAGTGGGACTTCCGACACCTACAATGAGCAGTTCTTC	CASGTSDTYNEQFF
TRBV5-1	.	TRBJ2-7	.	TGCGCCAGCGGCCCTTTGGGGGGCAACTACGAGCAGTACTTC	CASGPLGGNYEQYF
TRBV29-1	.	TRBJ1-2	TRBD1	TGCAGCGTTGATAAGGGGGCCTGGGGCTACACCTTC	CSVDKGAWGYTF
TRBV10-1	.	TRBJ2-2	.	TGCGCCATCCGTCCTCTTTCAACGAACACCGGGGAGCTGTTTTTT	CAIRPLSTNTGELFF
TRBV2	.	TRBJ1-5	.	TGTGCCAGCAGTTCCGGATTCGGCAATCAGCCCCAGCATTTT	CASSSGFGNQPQHF
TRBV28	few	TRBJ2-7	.	TGTGCCAGCAGTTTATCGGTCGGGGGGCAGTACTTC	CASSLSVGGQYF
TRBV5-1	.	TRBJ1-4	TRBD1	TGCGCCAGCAGCTTGGGAAGGGGGCGTGTCCCTAATGAAAAACTGTTTTTT	CASSLGRGRVPNEKLFF
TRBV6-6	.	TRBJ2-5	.	TGTGCCAGCAGCCAGGGAAGGCAAGAGACCCAGTACTTC	CASSQGRQETQYF
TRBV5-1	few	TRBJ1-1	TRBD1	TGCGCCAGCAGCTACAACAGGGGCGACACTGAAGCTTTCTTT	CASSYNRGDTEAFF
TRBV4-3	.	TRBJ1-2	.	TGCGCCAGCAGTATGGGAAACTATGGCTACACCTTC	CASSMGNYGYTF
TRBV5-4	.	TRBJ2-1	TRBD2	TGTGCCAGCAGCCCGGGGACTACCTACAATGAGCAGTTCTTC	CASSPGTTYNEQFF
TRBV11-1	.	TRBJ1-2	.	TGTGCCAGCAGCTTCCGGGGGGCTGATGGCTACACCTTC	CASSFRGADGYTF
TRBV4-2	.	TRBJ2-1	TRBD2	TGTGCCAGCAGCCAAAGGGTAGCGGGAGGGTACAATGAGCAGTTCTTC	CASSQRVAGGYNEQFF
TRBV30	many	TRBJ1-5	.	TGTGCCTGGAGTCGAGAGTATAATCAGCCCCAGCATTTT	CAWSREYNQPQHF
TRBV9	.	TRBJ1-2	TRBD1	TGTGCCAGCAGCGTCAGCGGACAGGGATATGGCTACACCTTC	CASSVSGQGYGYTF
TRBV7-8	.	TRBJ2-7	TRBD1	TGTGCCAGCAGCTCCGCGCTCCGGACAGGGGGTTCCGAGCAGTACTTC	CASSSALRTGGSEQYF